The 31 T cell receptor beta chains listed next were all sequenced from one sample in a study of CD4 T cells in relation to SARS-CoV-2 and coronaviruses. CD4+ T cells from unexposed donors were obtained before the COVID-19 pandemic (2011-2018). The table came from immunoSEQ multiplex PCR; TCRdb's copy has only in-frame clones and leaves some out. The sample contains about 65,000 clones, 87% of which appear only once. The sequencing sample was made of memory CD4+ T cells from PBMCs. The receptor set was obtained from a human donor in good health.

The sample holds one count of this clone. The chain has TRBV19 and TRBJ2-3; D is undetermined. The CDR3 is made up of 13 amino acids. Per the germline V gene, CDR1 is LNHDA and CDR2 is SQIVND (reference sequence). Trimming cost V 5 bases and J 4 bases, with 10 bases left between them. CDR3 in DNA: TGTGCCAGTAGTGAGACCTCTTCAGATACGCAGTATTTT. Translating gives CASSETSSDTQYF. Based on the CDR3 plus reference TRBV19 and TRBJ2-3, the full variable domain is DGGITQSPKYLFRKEGQNVTLSCEQNLNHDAMYWYRQDPGQGLRLIYYSQIVNDFQKGDIAEGYSVSREKKESFPLTVTSAQKNPTAFYLCASSETSSDTQYFGPGTRLTVL.

There are a few counts of this clone. The V call is TRBV5-1, the J call TRBJ2-7, with D unclear. In germline, CDR1 is SGHRS, CDR2 YFSETQ. The V end was cut by 2 bases, the J end by 2 bases, with 8 bases between. CDR3 length: 13 residues. This chain's CDR3 is CASSFGPTYEQYF. The CDR3 region has the DNA TGCGCCAGCAGCTTCGGACCGACCTACGAGCAGTACTTC.

The chain combines TRBV28 with TRBJ1-1; 7 bases map to TRBD1. V was clipped by 6 bases and J by 4 bases; unmatched bases: 11. CDR1 is MDHEN and CDR2 is SYDVKM in the germline V gene. CDR3 length: 15 residues. CDR3 bases: TGTGCCAGCAGCCAACCCGGACAGGTCCTCACTGAAGCTTTCTTT. It translates to CASSQPGQVLTEAFF.

V gene TRBV30 combines with J gene TRBJ2-2; the D is unclear. CDR3 size: 12 residues. With 0 bases removed from V and 6 bases from J, the gap between germline ends came to 5 bases. Per germline, CDR1 GTSNPN and CDR2 SVGIG (reference sequence). The CDR3 loop reads CAWSVFAGELFF. As DNA, the CDR3 is TGTGCCTGGAGTGTATTTGCCGGGGAGCTGTTTTTT.

This chain uses TRBV5-6 with TRBJ2-2; D not resolved. Per the germline V gene, CDR1 is SGHDT and CDR2 is YYEEEE. The CDR3 runs to 13 residues. Trimming cost V 4 bases and J 4 bases, with 8 bases left between them. The CDR3 bases are TGTGCCAGCAGCCAACGGCCCACCGGGGAGCTGTTTTTT. This gives the protein CASSQRPTGELFF. Variable domain in full (rest from reference TRBV5-6 and TRBJ2-2): DAGVTQSPTHLIKTRGQQVTLRCSPKSGHDTVSWYQQALGQGPQFIFQYYEEEERQRGNFPDRFSGHQFPNYSSELNVNALLLGDSALYLCASSQRPTGELFFGEGSRLTVL.

The chain uses TRBV28 and TRBJ2-3, with TRBD1 matching over 9 bases. CDR3 length: 16 amino acids. V gave up 5 bases and J gave up 4 bases; unmatched junction bases: 10. Germline V gene data show CDR1 as MDHEN and CDR2 as SYDVKM. CDR3 amino acids: CASSKWTGDVADTQYF. CDR3 bases: TGTGCCAGCAGTAAGTGGACAGGGGACGTCGCAGATACGCAGTATTTT.

The gene calls are TRBV19 and TRBJ1-1; no clear D. CDR1 LNHDA and CDR2 SQIVND come from the germline V gene (reference sequence). The CDR3 loop spans 15 amino acids. V lost 6 bases, J lost 5 bases, and 19 bases lay in between. CDR3 residues: CASRPAGNLGTEAFF. Here the CDR3 DNA reads TGTGCCAGTAGGCCGGCGGGCAACCTGGGGACTGAAGCTTTCTTT.

This clone has a handful of counts. This rearrangement joins TRBV7-8 to TRBJ1-3, with D unclear. The germline V gene has CDR1 SGHVS and CDR2 FQNEAQ. The CDR3 has 14 residues. Trimming removed 0 bases from V and 4 bases from J, with 7 bases in between. Written as DNA, the CDR3 is TGTGCCAGCAGCTTAGCAATGGGAGGAAACACCATATATTTT. Translating gives CASSLAMGGNTIYF.

This clone was recorded once. The chain employs TRBV5-6 and TRBJ2-3; 7 positions agree with TRBD1. Germline CDR1 reads SGHDT; CDR2 reads YYEEEE. This CDR3 has 15 residues. J gave up 1 base and V 6 bases, and 8 bases lay outside the gene matches. The CDR3 DNA sequence: TGTGCCAGCATCCAGTGGGACAGACGCACAGATACGCAGTATTTT. It encodes CASIQWDRRTDTQYF.

The gene calls are TRBV7-3 and TRBJ2-5, with 8 bases aligning to TRBD2. Looked up from germline, CDR1 is SGHTA and CDR2 is FQGTGA. V lost 5 bases to trimming and J lost 3 bases; unmatched junction nucleotides: 2. The CDR3 runs 13 residues. CDR3 nucleotides: TGTGCCAGCAGCCCGGGGGGGGAAGAGACCCAGTACTTC. Translation: CASSPGGEETQYF.

This chain uses TRBV7-8 with TRBJ2-7, with 10 nucleotides matching TRBD1. This CDR3 contains 16 residues. V shed 5 bases, J shed 7 bases, and the junction held 14 bases outside the gene matches. Per germline, CDR1 SGHVS and CDR2 FQNEAQ. CDR3 sequence reads: CASSDTPPGQGREQYF. DNA for the CDR3: TGTGCCAGCAGCGACACTCCTCCGGGACAGGGGCGGGAGCAGTACTTC.

This clone occurred a few times. This chain connects TRBV9 to TRBJ1-2, with 7 nucleotides matching TRBD1. V shed 4 bases and J 4 bases; nucleotides not matched to a gene: 7. The CDR3 sequence is 14 residues long. Germline V lookup: CDR1 SGDLS, CDR2 YYNGEE. CDR3 in DNA: TGTGCCAGCAGCCCTACAGGGGATCCCTATGGCTACACCTTC. This sequence encodes CASSPTGDPYGYTF. The full variable domain, in which reference TRBV9 and TRBJ1-2 provide the parts outside the CDR3, is DSGVTQTPKHLITATGQRVTLRCSPRSGDLSVYWYQQSLDQGLQFLIQYYNGEERAKGNILERFSAQQFPDLHSELNLSSLELGDSALYFCASSPTGDPYGYTFGSGTRLTVV.

This chain links TRBV6-5 with TRBJ2-1; D ambiguous. This CDR3 has 13 amino acids. Trimming stripped 6 bases from V and 8 bases from J, with 14 bases between. Germline V gene lookup returns CDR1 MNHEY and CDR2 SVGAGI. The CDR3 region is CASSPPMLDEQFF. The CDR3, as DNA: TGTGCCAGCAGCCCGCCGATGCTGGATGAGCAGTTCTTC.

The chain recombines TRBV7-2 with TRBJ2-3; possible D gene TRBD1, 5 bases. V shed 1 base and J shed 6 bases, with 17 bases lying between them. The CDR3 runs 16 residues. Germline assignment: CDR1 SGHTA and CDR2 FQGNSA. The CDR3 sequence: CASSLEGGAAGDTQYF. CDR3 nucleotide sequence: TGTGCCAGCAGCTTAGAAGGTGGGGCAGCCGGGGATACGCAGTATTTT.

V and J are TRBV9 and TRBJ2-3, with no clear D. Trimming pared 1 base from V and 1 base from J, leaving 16 bases between. The CDR3 totals 17 residues. Germline CDR1 and CDR2: SGDLS and YYNGEE. CDR3 sequence: CASSVPYNGRGTDTQYF. The CDR3 coding sequence is TGTGCCAGCAGCGTACCCTATAACGGACGTGGCACAGATACGCAGTATTTT.

This rearrangement joins TRBV19 to TRBJ1-1, with D unclear. Germline CDR1 LNHDA, CDR2 SQIVND (reference sequence). V was trimmed by 3 bases and J by 1 base, leaving 6 bases between them. The CDR3 contains 13 residues. The CDR3 is CASSIGTNTEAFF. CDR3 DNA sequence: TGTGCCAGTAGTATTGGAACGAACACTGAAGCTTTCTTT.

The chain is built from TRBV5-1 and TRBJ2-7; TRBD1 matches 9 bases. Germline values: CDR1 SGHRS, CDR2 YFSETQ. This CDR3 is 14 amino acids long. V lost 3 bases and J lost 4; bases outside the gene matches: 5. CDR3: CASSWGQGWYEQYF. In DNA, the CDR3 is TGCGCCAGCAGCTGGGGACAGGGTTGGTACGAGCAGTACTTC.

The chain is built from TRBV6-5 and TRBJ2-5; D remains unclear. Trimming stripped 6 bases from V and 5 bases from J, with 10 bases between. The CDR3 runs to 12 residues. CDR1 MNHEY and CDR2 SVGAGI come from the germline V gene. CDR3 DNA: TGTGCCAGCAGCCTACGTGGGGAGACCCAGTACTTC. Translated: CASSLRGETQYF.

This clone was counted once. This chain connects TRBV5-5 to TRBJ2-7; perhaps TRBD2 as D (6 bases). Trimming took 3 bases from V and 5 from J, leaving 15 bases between them. Germline CDR1 reads SGHKS; CDR2 reads YYEKEE (reference sequence). This CDR3 is 14 amino acids long. The CDR3 sequence is CASSSLWGVHEQYF. The DNA of the CDR3 is TGTGCCAGCAGCTCCCTCTGGGGGGTCCACGAGCAGTACTTC.

This clone was counted a single time. The V and J genes are TRBV19 and TRBJ2-5; D ambiguous. V shed 5 bases and J shed 2 bases, with 6 bases lying between them. CDR1 and CDR2 (germline): LNHDA, SQIVND (reference sequence). The CDR3 runs 12 residues. The CDR3 DNA is TGTGCCAGTAGTGGAGAACAAGAGACCCAGTACTTC. Translation: CASSGEQETQYF.

V usage is TRBV15 and J usage is TRBJ1-3; D perhaps matches TRBD1 (5 bases). The V gene's germline CDR1 is LNHNV and CDR2 YYDKDF (reference sequence). CDR3 length equals 18 residues. Trimming removed 0 bases from V and 0 bases from J, with 15 bases in between. CDR3 residues: CATSREGPRTGSGNTIYF. The CDR3 DNA sequence: TGTGCCACCAGCAGAGAGGGGCCTCGGACCGGCTCTGGAAACACCATATATTTT. Full variable domain (outside the CDR3, taken from reference TRBV15 and TRBJ1-3): DAMVIQNPRYQVTQFGKPVTLSCSQTLNHNVMYWYQQKSSQAPKLLFHYYDKDFNNEADTPDNFQSRRPNTSFCFLDIRSPGLGDTAMYLCATSREGPRTGSGNTIYFGEGSWLTVV.

The rearrangement links TRBV29-1 to TRBJ2-5; D may correspond to TRBD1 or TRBD2 (5 bases each). V shed 4 bases and J shed 4 bases, with 16 bases lying between them. Germline CDR1 reads SQVTM; CDR2 reads ANQGSEA. The CDR3 is 14 residues long. The CDR3 DNA follows: TGCAGCGTTGTTCCAGGGTCTAGCCCAGAGACCCAGTACTTC. Its translation is CSVVPGSSPETQYF.

The sample holds one count of this clone. The chain employs TRBV4-1 and TRBJ2-5; D might be TRBD1 (5 bases). Germline V gene lookup returns CDR1 MGHRA and CDR2 YSYEKL. The V end lost 1 base, the J end lost 2 bases, and 8 bases lay between the germline ends. The CDR3 is made up of 14 amino acids. The CDR3 DNA reads TGCGCCAGCAGCCAAGGGGGCTCACAAGAGACCCAGTACTTC. This gives the protein CASSQGGSQETQYF.

This chain uses TRBV4-1 with TRBJ1-2, with 7 bases identical to TRBD1. Germline assignment: CDR1 MGHRA and CDR2 YSYEKL. The CDR3 contains 15 residues. With 1 base clipped from V and 4 bases from J, the junction kept 6 bases outside the gene matches. The CDR3 nucleotides read TGCGCCAGCAGCCAAGCTTCTCAGGGGGTCTATGGCTACACCTTC. This translates into CASSQASQGVYGYTF.

The CDR3 sequence: CASSSSTSDYYEQYF. The DNA for the CDR3 is TGTGCCAGCTCATCCTCGACTAGCGACTACTACGAGCAGTACTTC. The chain employs TRBV18 and TRBJ2-7, with 8 nucleotides matching TRBD2. V lost 5 bases, J lost 3 bases, and 9 bases stayed unmatched. This CDR3 comprises 15 residues. CDR1 is KGHSH and CDR2 is LQKENI in the germline V gene. Supplemented by reference TRBV18 and TRBJ2-7, the full variable domain reads NAGVMQNPRHLVRRRGQEARLRCSPMKGHSHVYWYRQLPEEGLKFMVYLQKENIIDESGMPKERFSAEFPKEGPSILRIQQVVRGDSAAYFCASSSSTSDYYEQYFGPGTRLTVT.

V and J are TRBV18 and TRBJ2-1, with 9 bases matching TRBD2. The germline CDR1 and CDR2 sequences are KGHSH and LQKENI. The ends lost 0 bases at V and 6 bases at J; junction bases unmatched: 3. CDR3 length equals 15 residues. CDR3 protein: CASSPPAGGSNEQFF. As DNA, the CDR3 is TGTGCCAGCTCACCACCGGCGGGGGGGAGCAATGAGCAGTTCTTC.

The V call is TRBV28, the J call TRBJ2-7; tentatively, D is TRBD1 (5 bases). The ends were cut back, 5 bases at V and 6 bases at J, with 11 bases in the middle. The CDR3 is 12 amino acids. Per the germline V gene, CDR1 is MDHEN and CDR2 is SYDVKM. CDR3 bases: TGTGCCAGCAGTGGGGCCCCTCTCGAGCAGTACTTC. This gives the protein CASSGAPLEQYF.

The V gene is TRBV5-1, the J gene TRBJ2-5; 8 bases match TRBD2. Trimming took 2 bases from V and 3 from J; bases not matched to a gene: 6. The CDR3 runs 15 residues. Germline V gives CDR1 SGHRS, CDR2 YFSETQ. For the CDR3, the DNA is TGCGCCAGCAGCTTTGCCGGGACTAGTGAAGAGACCCAGTACTTC. This gives the protein CASSFAGTSEETQYF.

J is TRBJ2-7 and V is TRBV16; 7 bases fit TRBD1. V dropped 0 bases and J dropped 4; count of bases not matched to a gene: 9. This CDR3 has 16 residues. Germline CDR1 reads KGHSY; CDR2 reads FQNENV. CDR3 sequence (DNA): TGTGCCAGCAGCCAATCCACAGGGGTCTCGCAATACGAGCAGTACTTC. It is translated as CASSQSTGVSQYEQYF. The complete variable domain, with remaining parts taken from reference TRBV16 and TRBJ2-7, reads GEEVAQTPKHLVRGEGQKAKLYCAPIKGHSYVFWYQQVLKNEFKFLISFQNENVFDETGMPKERFSAKCLPNSPCSLEIQATKLEDSAVYFCASSQSTGVSQYEQYFGPGTRLTVT.

This rearrangement joins TRBV5-4 to TRBJ2-3; 9 bases are shared with TRBD2. The V gene's germline CDR1 is SGHNT and CDR2 YYREEE (reference sequence). V was pared by 5 bases and J by 2 bases, with 9 bases of the junction left unmatched. The CDR3 extends over 16 amino acids. Here the CDR3 DNA reads TGTGCCAGCAGTAACCCTAGCGGGACCTACACAGATACGCAGTATTTT. It specifies CASSNPSGTYTDTQYF.

The chain joins TRBV7-3 to TRBJ1-1, with D uncertain. V was clipped by 3 bases and J by 1 base, with 6 bases between them. Germline V gene lookup returns CDR1 SGHTA and CDR2 FQGTGA. This CDR3 region has 13 residues. The CDR3 nucleotides are TGTGCCAGCAGCTTCGATCAGAACACTGAAGCTTTCTTT. Translating it yields CASSFDQNTEAFF. The full variable domain, completed using reference TRBV7-3 and TRBJ1-1, is GAGVSQTPSNKVTEKGKYVELRCDPISGHTALYWYRQSLGQGPEFLIYFQGTGAADDSGLPNDRFFAVRPEGSVSTLKIQRTERGDSAVYLCASSFDQNTEAFFGQGTRLTVV.